The clone carrying this T cell receptor (beta chain) was observed once. In the source study's methods: It was from reference gene primer amplification that nucleated cell counts were estimated. Data came from immunoSEQ multiplex PCR; TCRdb stores just in-frame clones and leaves some out. V and J calls and clone size are those listed in that table; D and trimming were worked out from the DNA. The table has more than 100,000 clones, 78% seen once; the top ten hold 2% to 2.5%. The V end lost 5 bases, the J end lost 5 bases, and 20 bases lay between the germline ends. CDR3 size: 15 residues. Looked up from germline, CDR1 is SGHDT and CDR2 is YYEEEE. This entry is derived from a study of blood T cell repertoires in COVID-19. Study-wide context: COVID-19 samples, acute and convalescent, were from the United States, Italy and Spain. From T cells, B-cell-depleted T cells, or PBMCs came the material, which was cDNA or gDNA.

The J gene is TRBJ2-7, the V gene TRBV5-6; D is possibly TRBD1 (5 bases). Sequencing input: peripheral blood. This clonotype was sampled from a man between 70 and 80 years old with acute or convalescent COVID-19. This chain's CDR3 is CASRFLQVASNEQYF. The DNA of the CDR3 is TGTGCCAGCAGGTTTTTACAGGTTGCGTCGAACGAGCAGTACTTC.